Reported below is one TCR beta chain. Antigen unknown. These data come from a study of OX40 agonist ivuxolimab in advanced cancers. Study-wide results and caveats: At 0.1 to 3.0 mg/kg and by week 6, clonal expansion occurred in CD4+ and CD8+ blood T cells.

The data were produced by immunoSEQ multiplex PCR, yet TCRdb's version contains in-frame clones alone and is incomplete. This sample has 26,000 or so clones, with approximately 84% found just once. The CDR3 covers 13 residues. Germline CDR1 GTSNPN, CDR2 SVGIG (reference sequence). V shed 5 bases and J shed 3 bases, with 14 bases lying between them. This chain connects TRBV30 to TRBJ2-7, with D possibly called TRBD1 or TRBD2 (5 bases each). The sample in question was CD4+ or CD8+ T cells sorted from blood, obtained in a trial of the OX40 agonist ivuxolimab. This receptor was obtained from an adult with an advanced solid tumor such as melanoma, head and neck, liver or kidney cancer. CDR3 amino acids: CAWSLGDGYEQYF. Written as DNA, the CDR3 is TGTGCCTGGTCTTTGGGGGACGGCTACGAGCAGTACTTC.